These 15 T cell receptor beta chains came from one sample sequenced in a study of T cell responses to AZD1222 COVID-19 vaccine. The method was immunoSEQ multiplex PCR; TCRdb's version includes in-frame clones alone and lacks a portion of them. There are around 160,000 clones in the sample; approximately 90% occur only once, and 0.9% to 1.2% lies in the top ten. The sequencing here drew on peripheral blood, taken 28 days after the second AZD1222 dose. All receptors derive from an adult who received the AZD1222 COVID-19 vaccine.

DNA of the CDR3: TGTGCCAGCAGCTTACGGACAGATCTTGAAGCTTTCTTT. Translated: CASSLRTDLEAFF. The chain recombines TRBV7-2 with TRBJ1-1; tentatively, D is TRBD1 (6 bases). The V end lost 2 bases, the J end lost 7 bases, and 11 bases lay between the germline ends. This CDR3 spans 13 amino acids. CDR1 is SGHTA and CDR2 is FQGNSA in the germline V gene.

The V gene is TRBV5-8, the J gene TRBJ2-5; D is perhaps TRBD1 or TRBD2 (6 bases each). V lost 5 bases and J 9 bases, leaving 23 bases between the germline ends. The CDR3 runs to 15 residues. Germline V gene lookup returns CDR1 SGHTS and CDR2 YDEGEE. Here the CDR3 reads CASSFTRGAVGAQYF. In DNA, the CDR3 is TGTGCCAGCAGTTTTACGAGGGGGGCCGTTGGGGCCCAGTACTTC.

This sequence joins TRBV5-1 and TRBJ1-1, with 8 bases matching TRBD1. The CDR3 spans 14 residues. CDR1 and CDR2 (germline): SGHRS, YFSETQ. J gave up 6 bases and V 0 bases, and 4 bases lay outside the gene matches. This chain's CDR3 is CASSLEGQGAEAFF. As DNA, the CDR3 is TGCGCCAGCAGCTTGGAAGGACAGGGCGCTGAAGCTTTCTTT.

The rearrangement uses TRBV9 and TRBJ1-1; D is perhaps TRBD1 (5 bases). Germline-derived CDR1 and CDR2 are SGDLS and YYNGEE. V lost 4 bases and J 3 bases, leaving 19 bases between the germline ends. This CDR3 has 16 amino acids. The CDR3 region has the DNA TGTGCCAGCAGCCCCCTCTGGGCAGGGAGGGACACTGAAGCTTTCTTT. This encodes CASSPLWAGRDTEAFF.

The rearrangement joins TRBV7-2 to TRBJ1-1, with 10 bases lining up with TRBD1. The germline gives CDR1 SGHTA, CDR2 FQGNSA. The CDR3 extends over 15 amino acids. J lost 9 bases, V lost 1 base, and 8 bases had no gene match. CDR3 loop: CASSLEQDRGQKAFF. Here the CDR3 DNA reads TGTGCCAGCAGCTTAGAGCAAGACAGGGGGCAAAAAGCTTTCTTT.

The V call is TRBV30, the J call TRBJ1-1; 11 nucleotides align to TRBD1. V was pared by 5 bases and J by 3 bases, with 5 bases of the junction left unmatched. CDR3 length equals 14 residues. Germline-derived CDR1 and CDR2 are GTSNPN and SVGIG (reference sequence). CDR3 bases: TGTGCCTGGGGACAGGGGGCGGGGGACACTGAAGCTTTCTTT. Translation: CAWGQGAGDTEAFF.

The chain couples TRBV7-9 to TRBJ1-1; 7 bases fit TRBD1. The CDR3 has 17 residues. J was trimmed by 1 base and V by 5 bases; bases with no gene match: 13. Germline V lookup: CDR1 SEHNR, CDR2 FQNEAQ (reference sequence). Here the CDR3 reads CASSGKHRGHENTEAFF. DNA for the CDR3: TGTGCCAGCAGCGGAAAGCACAGGGGTCACGAGAACACTGAAGCTTTCTTT.

The rearrangement links TRBV5-6 to TRBJ1-2, with a weak D call TRBD1 (6 bases). Deletions cut 4 bases from V and 7 bases from J, with 8 bases between. This CDR3 spans 11 amino acids. The germline CDR1 and CDR2 sequences are SGHDT and YYEEEE. Here the CDR3 DNA reads TGTGCCAGCAGCCGGACAGCTGGCTACACCTTC. Translating it yields CASSRTAGYTF.

The V gene is TRBV15, the J gene TRBJ1-6; a weak D match, TRBD1 (5 bases). The ends were cut back, 6 bases at V and 3 bases at J, with 9 bases in the middle. This CDR3 contains 14 residues. The germline gives CDR1 LNHNV, CDR2 YYDKDF (reference sequence). This CDR3 reads CATRARVYNSPLHF. The CDR3 region has the DNA TGTGCCACCAGAGCCAGGGTCTATAATTCACCCCTCCACTTT.

A single count supports this clone. This chain uses TRBV7-8 with TRBJ1-4; D remains unclear. This CDR3 spans 13 amino acids. Looked up from germline, CDR1 is SGHVS and CDR2 is FQNEAQ. Between the trimmed V and J ends, which lost 5 bases and 8 bases, there was a span of 12 bases. The CDR3 DNA reads TGTGCCAGCAGCCCGCCCCCCCCAGAAAAACTGTTTTTT. It codes for CASSPPPPEKLFF.

This chain links TRBV4-1 with TRBJ1-1; D is ambiguous. Trimming removed 0 bases from V and 1 base from J, with 9 bases in between. Germline V lookup: CDR1 MGHRA, CDR2 YSYEKL. The CDR3 has 15 amino acids. Here the CDR3 DNA reads TGCGCCAGCAGCCAAGACCCACGGCCGAACACTGAAGCTTTCTTT. As protein: CASSQDPRPNTEAFF.

This clone showed up just once. The chain has TRBV6-2 or TRBV6-3 and TRBJ2-3; no definite D call. V lost 5 bases, J lost 10 bases, and 10 bases lay in between. Germline V gives CDR1 MNHEY, CDR2 SVGEGT. The CDR3 is made up of 11 amino acids. The CDR3, as DNA: TGTGCCAGCAGTCAAGATGGGTCGCAGTATTTT. Protein sequence: CASSQDGSQYF.

The chain combines TRBV27 with TRBJ2-2; perhaps D is TRBD1 or TRBD2 (5 bases each). Germline assignment: CDR1 MNHEY and CDR2 SMNVEV (reference sequence). Trimming left V 1 base short and J 4 bases short, with 13 bases between. The CDR3 has 16 residues. CDR3 sequence: CASSLWGIPSTGELFF. The CDR3 DNA is TGTGCCAGCAGTTTATGGGGGATACCGAGCACCGGGGAGCTGTTTTTT.

The chain is built from TRBV11-2 and TRBJ2-5; weak D call: TRBD1 (5 bases). Trimming removed 1 base from V and 1 base from J, with 13 bases in between. CDR3 length: 16 amino acids. Germline CDR1 and CDR2: SGHAT and FQNNGV. CDR3 nucleotides: TGTGCCAGCAGCTTAGGGGGCCGGTGGGTCCAAGAGACCCAGTACTTC. Its translation: CASSLGGRWVQETQYF.

The chain joins TRBV3-1 (or the pseudogene TRBV3-2) to TRBJ1-2; D perhaps matches TRBD1 (5 bases). The germline V gene encodes CDR1 LGHDT and CDR2 YNNKEL (reference sequence). Trimming stripped 1 base from V and 3 bases from J, with 12 bases between. The CDR3 spans 15 residues. CDR3 region: CASSQGSGGDYGYTF. In DNA, the CDR3 is TGTGCCAGCAGCCAAGGCAGTGGGGGTGACTATGGCTACACCTTC.